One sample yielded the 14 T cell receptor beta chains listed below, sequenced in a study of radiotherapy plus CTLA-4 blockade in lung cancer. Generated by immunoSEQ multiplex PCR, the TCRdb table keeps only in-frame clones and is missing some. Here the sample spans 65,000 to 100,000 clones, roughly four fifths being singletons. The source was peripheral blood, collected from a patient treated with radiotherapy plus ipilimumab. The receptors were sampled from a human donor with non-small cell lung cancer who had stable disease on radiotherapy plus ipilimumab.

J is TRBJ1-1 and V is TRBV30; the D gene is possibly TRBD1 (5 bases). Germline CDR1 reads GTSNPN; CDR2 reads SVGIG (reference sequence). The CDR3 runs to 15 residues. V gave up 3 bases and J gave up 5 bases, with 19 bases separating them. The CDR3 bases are TGTGCCTGGAGGATTAAATCCAGGGCAGGAACTGAAGCTTTCTTT. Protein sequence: CAWRIKSRAGTEAFF.

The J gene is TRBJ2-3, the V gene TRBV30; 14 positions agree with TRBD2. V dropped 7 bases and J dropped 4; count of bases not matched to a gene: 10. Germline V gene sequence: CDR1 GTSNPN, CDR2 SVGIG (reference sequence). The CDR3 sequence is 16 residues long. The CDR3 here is CASGPGLAGGADTQYF. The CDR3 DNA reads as TGTGCCTCGGGCCCAGGACTAGCGGGAGGCGCAGATACGCAGTATTTT.

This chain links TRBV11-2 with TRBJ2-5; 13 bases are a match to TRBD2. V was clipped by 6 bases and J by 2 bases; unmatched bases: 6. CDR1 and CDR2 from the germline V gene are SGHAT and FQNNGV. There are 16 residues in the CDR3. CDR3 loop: CASRSTSGGTQETQYF. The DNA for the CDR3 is TGTGCCAGCAGATCGACTAGCGGGGGGACGCAAGAGACCCAGTACTTC.

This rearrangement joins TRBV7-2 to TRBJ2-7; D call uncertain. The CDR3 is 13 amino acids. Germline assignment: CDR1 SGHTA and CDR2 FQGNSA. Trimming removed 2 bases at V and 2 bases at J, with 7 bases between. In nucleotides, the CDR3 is TGTGCCAGCAGCTTATACGGACCCTACGAGCAGTACTTC. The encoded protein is CASSLYGPYEQYF.

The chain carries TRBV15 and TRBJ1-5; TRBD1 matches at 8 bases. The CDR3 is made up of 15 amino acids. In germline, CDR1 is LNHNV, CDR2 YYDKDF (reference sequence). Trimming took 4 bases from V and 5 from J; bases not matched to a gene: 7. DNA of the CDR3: TGTGCCACCAGCAACGACAGGGGCCCTTATCAGCCCCAGCATTTT. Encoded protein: CATSNDRGPYQPQHF.

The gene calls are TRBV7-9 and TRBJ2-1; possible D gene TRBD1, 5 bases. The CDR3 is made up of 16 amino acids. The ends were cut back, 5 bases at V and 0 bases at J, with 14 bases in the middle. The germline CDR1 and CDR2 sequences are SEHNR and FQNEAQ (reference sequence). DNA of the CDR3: TGTGCCAGCAGCACCGGACACGCTACCTCCTACAATGAGCAGTTCTTC. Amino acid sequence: CASSTGHATSYNEQFF.

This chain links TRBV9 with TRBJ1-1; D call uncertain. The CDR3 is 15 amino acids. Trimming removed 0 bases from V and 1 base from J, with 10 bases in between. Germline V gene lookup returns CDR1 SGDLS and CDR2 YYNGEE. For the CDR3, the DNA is TGTGCCAGCAGCGTAGTAACCCAGGCGAACACTGAAGCTTTCTTT. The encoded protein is CASSVVTQANTEAFF.

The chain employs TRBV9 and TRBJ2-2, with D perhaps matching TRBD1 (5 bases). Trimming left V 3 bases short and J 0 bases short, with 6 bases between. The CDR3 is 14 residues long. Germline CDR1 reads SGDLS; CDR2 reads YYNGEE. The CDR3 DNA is TGTGCCAGCAGCGGACAGCCGAACACCGGGGAGCTGTTTTTT. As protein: CASSGQPNTGELFF.

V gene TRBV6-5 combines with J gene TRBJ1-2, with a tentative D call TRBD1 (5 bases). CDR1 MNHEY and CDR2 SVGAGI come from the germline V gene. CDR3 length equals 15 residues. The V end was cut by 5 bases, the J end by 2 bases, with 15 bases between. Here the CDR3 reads CASSPWGRLNYGYTF. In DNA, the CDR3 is TGTGCCAGCAGTCCCTGGGGCAGGCTGAACTATGGCTACACCTTC.

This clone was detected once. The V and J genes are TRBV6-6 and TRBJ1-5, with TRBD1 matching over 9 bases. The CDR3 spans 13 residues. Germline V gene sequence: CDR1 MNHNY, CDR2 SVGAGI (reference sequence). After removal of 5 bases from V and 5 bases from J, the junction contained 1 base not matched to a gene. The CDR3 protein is CASSRDRDQPQHF. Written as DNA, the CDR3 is TGTGCCAGCAGTAGGGACAGGGATCAGCCCCAGCATTTT.

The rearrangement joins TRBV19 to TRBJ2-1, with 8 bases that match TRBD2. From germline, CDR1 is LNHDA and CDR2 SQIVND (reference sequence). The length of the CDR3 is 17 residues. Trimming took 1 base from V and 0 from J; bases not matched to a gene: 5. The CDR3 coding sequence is TGTGCCAGTAGTATAGCCCCCGGGACTAGCTCCTACAATGAGCAGTTCTTC. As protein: CASSIAPGTSSYNEQFF.

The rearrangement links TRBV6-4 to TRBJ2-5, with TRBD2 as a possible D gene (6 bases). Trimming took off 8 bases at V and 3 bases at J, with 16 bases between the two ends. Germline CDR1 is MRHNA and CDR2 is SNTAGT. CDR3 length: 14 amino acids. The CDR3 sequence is CASGVRLVEETQYF. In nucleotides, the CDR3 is TGTGCCAGCGGAGTAAGACTAGTAGAAGAGACCCAGTACTTC.

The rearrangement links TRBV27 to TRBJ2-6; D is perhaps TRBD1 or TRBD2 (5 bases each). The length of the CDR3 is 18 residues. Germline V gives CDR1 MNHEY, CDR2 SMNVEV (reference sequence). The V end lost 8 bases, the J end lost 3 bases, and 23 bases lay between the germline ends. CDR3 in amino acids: CASAITGTHSGGANVLTF. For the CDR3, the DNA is TGTGCCAGCGCTATTACCGGGACCCACTCGGGTGGGGCCAACGTCCTGACTTTC.

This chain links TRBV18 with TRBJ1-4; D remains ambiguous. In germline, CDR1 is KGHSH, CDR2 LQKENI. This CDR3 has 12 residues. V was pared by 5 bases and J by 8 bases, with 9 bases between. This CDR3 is CASSSLGEKLFF. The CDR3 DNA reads TGTGCCAGCTCATCTCTAGGGGAAAAACTGTTTTTT.